The source of this T cell receptor (beta chain) is a study of blood T cell repertoires in COVID-19. Looking at the study overall: Donors in the United States, Italy and Spain gave samples during acute or convalescent COVID-19. Sample material is recorded as cDNA or gDNA derived from T cells, B-cell-depleted T cells, or PBMCs.

Germline V gene sequence: CDR1 SGHAT, CDR2 FQNNGV. The CDR3 contains 16 residues. The V gene end was trimmed by 0 bases and the J gene end by 7 bases; junction bases not matched to a gene: 3. TCRdb's table, derived via immunoSEQ multiplex PCR, lists solely in-frame clones and lacks some. Here the sample spans 150,000 or so clones, about 79% being singletons. The chain joins TRBV11-2 to TRBJ2-1, with 13 bases aligning to TRBD2. Sequenced sample: peripheral blood. This clonotype was obtained from a woman aged 45-65 years in a cohort sampled during active or convalescent COVID-19. CDR3 amino acids: CASSLDGTSGANEQFF. The DNA of the CDR3 is TGTGCCAGCAGCTTAGATGGGACTAGCGGGGCTAATGAGCAGTTCTTC.